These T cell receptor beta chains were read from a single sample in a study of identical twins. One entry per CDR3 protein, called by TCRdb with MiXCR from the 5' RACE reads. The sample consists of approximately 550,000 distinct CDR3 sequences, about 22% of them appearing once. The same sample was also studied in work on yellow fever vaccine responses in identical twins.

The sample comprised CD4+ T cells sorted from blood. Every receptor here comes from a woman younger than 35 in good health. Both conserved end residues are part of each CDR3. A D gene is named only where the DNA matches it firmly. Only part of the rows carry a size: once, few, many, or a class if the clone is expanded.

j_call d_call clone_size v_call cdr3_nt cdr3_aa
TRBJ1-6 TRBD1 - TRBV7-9 TGTGCCAGCAGCCAAAAGGGGGCAGGTTCACCCCTCCACTTT CASSQKGAGSPLHF
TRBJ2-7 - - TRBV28 TGTGCCAGCAAGCCGGGACTTTACCCTTACGAGCAGTACTTC CASKPGLYPYEQYF
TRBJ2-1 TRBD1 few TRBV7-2 TGTGCCAGCACCTTCCGGGACAGAAACAATGAGCAGTTCTTC CASTFRDRNNEQFF
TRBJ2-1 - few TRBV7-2 TGTGCCAGCGGATCAACAGCTAACTCCTACAATGAGCAGTTCTTC CASGSTANSYNEQFF
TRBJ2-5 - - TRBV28 TGTGCCAGCACCACAGGGAAAATGGGCGGGGAGACCCAGTACTTC CASTTGKMGGETQYF
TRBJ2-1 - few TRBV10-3 TGTGCCATCAGTGTTTCAGGGCCCCACAATGAGCAGTTCTTC CAISVSGPHNEQFF
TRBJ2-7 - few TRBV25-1 TGTGCCAGCAGTCTCGCAGGTCACCCCTACGAGCAGTACTTC CASSLAGHPYEQYF
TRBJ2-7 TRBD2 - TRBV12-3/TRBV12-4 TGTGCCAGCAGTAAGCGGGGAGGAGTCTACGAGCAGTACTTC CASSKRGGVYEQYF
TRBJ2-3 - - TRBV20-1 TGCAGTGCGGCCGGGTCTCTAGATACGCAGTATTTT CSAAGSLDTQYF
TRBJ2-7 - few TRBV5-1 TGCGCCAGCAGCTTGGTAAGCGGTTCCTACGAGCAGTACTTC CASSLVSGSYEQYF
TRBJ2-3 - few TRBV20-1 TGCAGTGCTAGCTCACAGGGCCTCAACACAGATACGCAGTATTTT CSASSQGLNTDTQYF
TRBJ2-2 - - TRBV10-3 TGTGCCATCAGCCGGGGCCTGGAGGAGCTGTTTTTT CAISRGLEELFF
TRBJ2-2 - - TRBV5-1 TGCGCCAGCAGCCAGGACAGTTCGAACACCGGGGAGCTGTTTTTT CASSQDSSNTGELFF
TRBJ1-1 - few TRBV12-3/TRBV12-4 TGTGCCAGCACCCAGGATGGGACTGAAGCTTTCTTT CASTQDGTEAFF
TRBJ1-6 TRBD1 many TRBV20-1 TGCAGTGCGGTAATCGGGACAGGGATTTTTTCACCCCTCCACTTT CSAVIGTGIFSPLHF
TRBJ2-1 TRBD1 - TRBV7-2 TGTGCCAGCAGCTTAATGAGGGGGCGGGATGAGCAGTTCTTC CASSLMRGRDEQFF
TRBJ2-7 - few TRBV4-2 TGTGCCAGCAGCCAAGCTCCAGGGGAGCGGGACCCTTCCTACGAGCAGTACTTC CASSQAPGERDPSYEQYF
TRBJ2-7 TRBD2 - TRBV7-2 TGTGCCAGCAGCTTAAGCGGGAGTTTCCACGAGCAGTACTTC CASSLSGSFHEQYF
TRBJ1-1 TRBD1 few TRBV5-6 TGTGCCAGCAGCCCGTCGGGACAGCCCTTACCTTCCACCGGAGCGGCTTTCTTT CASSPSGQPLPSTGAAFF
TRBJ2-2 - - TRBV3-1 TGTGCCAGCAGCCAAGTAGCTGGGAACACCGGGGAGCTGTTTTTT CASSQVAGNTGELFF
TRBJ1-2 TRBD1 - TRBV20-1 TGCAGTGCTACCACAGGGGCAAATGGCTACACCTTC CSATTGANGYTF
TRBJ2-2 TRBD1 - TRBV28 TGTGCCAGCAGTCCGTGGACAGGGTCGAACACCGGGGAGCTGTTTTTT CASSPWTGSNTGELFF
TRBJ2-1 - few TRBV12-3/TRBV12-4 TGTGCCAGCAGTCGCAGCGGGCGCTCCTACAATGAGCAGTTCTTC CASSRSGRSYNEQFF
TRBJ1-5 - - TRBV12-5 TGTGCTAGTGGCCACACAACCGACCGAGACAATCAGCCCCAGCATTTT CASGHTTDRDNQPQHF
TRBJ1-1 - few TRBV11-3 TGTGCCAGCAGCTTGGTTCACAGGGAAGGAGCTTTCTTT CASSLVHREGAFF
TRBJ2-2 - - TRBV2 TGTGCCAGCAGTGACAGGGCGGGGAGCACCGGGGAGCTGTTTTTT CASSDRAGSTGELFF
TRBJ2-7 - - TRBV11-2 TGTGCCAGCAGCTTAGATCCCGCAGGGGGGTCCGAGCAGTACTTC CASSLDPAGGSEQYF
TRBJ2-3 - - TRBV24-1 TGTGCCACCAAGGAGGGGTCGAACGACACAGATACGCAGTATTTT CATKEGSNDTDTQYF
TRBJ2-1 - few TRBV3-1 TGTGCCAGCGGATTACAGGGAGGTTCTTACAATGAGCAGTTCTTC CASGLQGGSYNEQFF
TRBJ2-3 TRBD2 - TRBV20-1 TGCAGTGCTGGGGGACTAGCGGGAACCACAGATACGCAGTATTTT CSAGGLAGTTDTQYF
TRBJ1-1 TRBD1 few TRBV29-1 TGCAGCGTTGTATTGACAGGGGCCGGCACTGAAGCTTTCTTT CSVVLTGAGTEAFF
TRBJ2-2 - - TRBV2 TGTGCCAGCATAAAAAGTCCCGGGGAGCTGTTTTTT CASIKSPGELFF
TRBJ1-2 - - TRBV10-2 TGCGCCACAGCGTCGGGTAACTATGGCTACACCTTC CATASGNYGYTF
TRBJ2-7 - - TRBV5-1 TGCGCCAGCAGCTTAGGACAGAGTAACTACGAGCAGTACTTC CASSLGQSNYEQYF
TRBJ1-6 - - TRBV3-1 TGTGCCAGCAGCTTGTTCAACCCGACGAATTCACCCCTCCACTTT CASSLFNPTNSPLHF
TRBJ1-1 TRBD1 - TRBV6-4 TGTGCCAGCAGTGACGCGACAGGGGTTGCTTTCTTT CASSDATGVAFF
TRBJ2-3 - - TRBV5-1 TGCGCCAGCAGCTTAGACAGCACCACAGATACGCAGTATTTT CASSLDSTTDTQYF